The 6 T cell receptor beta chains reported below all come from one sample, sequenced in a study of graft-versus-host responses after intestinal transplantation. No antigen is known for these receptors. Sequencing used immunoSEQ multiplex PCR; TCRdb keeps in-frame clones, though not all of them. The sample carries 80,000 to 100,000 clones, less than 90% recorded once. Source: unstimulated CD8+ T cells sorted from spleen or lymph node cells, taken before intestinal transplant. These receptors were taken from a human donor who received an intestinal transplant.

The V call is TRBV10-3, the J call TRBJ2-2, with 11 bases identical to TRBD2. J gave up 3 bases and V 0 bases, and 18 bases lay outside the gene matches. The CDR3 has 22 residues. CDR1 and CDR2 from the germline V gene are ENHRY and SYGVKD. The CDR3 here is CAISESMWSASGRRRHTGELFF. CDR3 bases: TGTGCCATCAGTGAGTCAATGTGGTCGGCTAGCGGGAGGCGGCGTCACACCGGGGAGCTGTTTTTT.

This sequence joins TRBV12-2 and TRBJ2-3; no check of the table's D call, TRBD2, against the DNA was made. TRBV12-2 is assigned pseudogene status. The CDR3 is 14 residues long. CDR3 in amino acids: CARHRLAVADTQYF. DNA for the CDR3: TGTGCAAGGCATCGTTTAGCGGTCGCAGATACGCAGTATTTT.

The chain has TRBV6-1 and TRBJ1-2; D is unresolved. Trimming shortened V by 2 bases and J by 8 bases, and 21 bases separated the two germline ends. The length of the CDR3 is 16 residues. Germline CDR1 is MNHNS and CDR2 is SASEGT. CDR3 amino acids: CASSEPDLGGTRGYTF. CDR3 nucleotide sequence: TGTGCCAGCAGTGAACCCGATCTGGGCGGCACCAGGGGCTACACCTTC.

The chain combines TRBV7-6 with TRBJ2-7; D is uncertain. V lost 5 bases and J 2 bases, leaving 10 bases between the germline ends. Germline V lookup: CDR1 SGHVS, CDR2 FNYEAQ. The length of the CDR3 is 13 residues. CDR3 protein: CASSPGRTYEQYF. The CDR3 nucleotides are TGTGCCAGCAGCCCCGGACGGACCTACGAGCAGTACTTC.

The rearrangement links TRBV2 to TRBJ2-7; D possibly corresponds to TRBD1 (6 bases). The V gene lost 5 bases and the J gene lost 2 bases, with 7 bases spanning the gap. Germline CDR1 is SNHLY and CDR2 is FYNNEI. The CDR3 sequence is 12 residues long. The CDR3 here is CASSRTAYEQYF. For the CDR3, the DNA is TGTGCCAGCAGTAGGACAGCCTACGAGCAGTACTTC.

V is TRBV7-3 and J is TRBJ2-1; TRBD1 aligns across 11 bases. Germline CDR1 and CDR2: SGHTA and FQGTGA. V shed 2 bases, J shed 4 bases, and the junction held 7 bases outside the gene matches. The CDR3 is 17 amino acids. As DNA, the CDR3 is TGTGCCAGCAGCTTAGACTTGGGACAGGGGGTATACAATGAGCAGTTCTTC. Amino acids: CASSLDLGQGVYNEQFF.